The present T cell receptor beta chain was sequenced within a study of cytomegalovirus exposure and HLA in healthy donors. Study details: Falling in the Caucasian-associated ancestry cluster were 81% of about 400 genotyped donors.

13 Jbeta primers and 60 Vbeta primers were used for the PCR. Sequenced by immunoSEQ multiplex PCR; TCRdb stores in-frame clones only, minus some. The data include tens of thousands of clones; the top ten clones carry roughly 2.1%. Each donor was healthy, and each was a bone marrow donor. The V gene's germline CDR1 is MNHNY and CDR2 SVGAGI (reference sequence). V lost 6 bases to trimming and J lost 0 bases; unmatched junction nucleotides: 1. The CDR3 contains 16 residues. Study findings and constraints: By a later analysis, the bulk of CMV-associated TCR beta chains appeared HLA-restricted. The authors judged a highly shared variant cluster likely a sequencing artifact.

About this clone itself: The antigen remains undetermined.

The sequenced sample was PBMCs. The chain uses TRBV6-6 and TRBJ2-1; 14 bases fit TRBD2. The TCR originated in a woman aged 18-30 years in good health and CMV-seronegative. CDR3 region: CASSGTSGGSYNEQFF. The CDR3 DNA follows: TGTGCCAGCAGCGGGACTAGCGGGGGCTCCTACAATGAGCAGTTCTTC.